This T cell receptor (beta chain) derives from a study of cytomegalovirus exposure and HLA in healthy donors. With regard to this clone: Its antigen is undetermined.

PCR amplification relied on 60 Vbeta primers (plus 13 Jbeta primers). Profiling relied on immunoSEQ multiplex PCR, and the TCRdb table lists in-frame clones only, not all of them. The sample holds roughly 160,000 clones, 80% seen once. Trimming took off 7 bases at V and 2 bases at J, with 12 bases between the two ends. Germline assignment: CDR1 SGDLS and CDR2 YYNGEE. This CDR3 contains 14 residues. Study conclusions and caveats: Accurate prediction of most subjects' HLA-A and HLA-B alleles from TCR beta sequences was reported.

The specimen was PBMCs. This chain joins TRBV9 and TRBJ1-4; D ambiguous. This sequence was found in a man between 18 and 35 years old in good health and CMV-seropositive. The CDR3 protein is CASSPPGTNEKLFF. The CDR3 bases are TGTGCCAGCTCTCCCCCCGGGACTAATGAAAAACTGTTTTTT.